This T cell receptor (beta chain) was captured in a study of cytomegalovirus exposure and HLA in healthy donors. The V and J ends lost 0 bases and 4 bases respectively, with 10 bases between them. The CDR3 loop spans 14 amino acids. Germline CDR1 is SGHRS and CDR2 is YFSETQ. 13 Jbeta primers and 60 Vbeta primers were used for the PCR. The table came from immunoSEQ multiplex PCR; TCRdb's copy has only in-frame clones and leaves some out. The table includes about 120,000 clones, approximately 80% detected once. The receptor was isolated from a man between 18 and 35 years old in good health and CMV-seropositive. Sequencing was carried out using PBMCs. The chain combines TRBV5-1 with TRBJ1-1; no definite D call. CDR3 region: CASSLDLGSTEAFF. CDR3 bases: TGCGCCAGCAGCTTGGATCTGGGGAGCACTGAAGCTTTCTTT.